This T cell receptor beta chain was profiled in a study of blood T cells in healthy people across ages. Study-wide results and limits: TCR beta diversity per million T cells fell roughly linearly with age. A strong correlation was seen between TCR beta diversity and naive T cell percentage.

As for this clonotype: The antigen remains unidentified.

The CDR3 has 11 amino acids. CDR1 is MDHEN, CDR2 SYDVKM, per germline. The V end lost 1 base, the J end lost 13 bases, and 8 bases lay between the germline ends. With a J-beta primer mix and a sample-barcoded 5' primer, a second PCR ran 7 to 11 cycles. TCRdb called the 5' RACE reads again in MiXCR, with one record for every CDR3 protein. This sample has some 900,000 distinct CDR3 sequences, with 29% found just once. The V gene is TRBV28, the J gene TRBJ2-1; D call uncertain. Source material: blood. This TCR came from an elderly woman in good health. This CDR3 is CASSLSETQFF. CDR3 DNA: TGTGCCAGCAGTTTATCAGAGACCCAGTTCTTC. The full variable domain, its missing parts supplied by reference TRBV28 and TRBJ2-1, is DVKVTQSSRYLVKRTGEKVFLECVQDMDHENMFWYRQDPGLGLRLIYFSYDVKMKEKGDIPEGYSVSREKKERFSLILESASTNQTSMYLCASSLSETQFFGPGTRLTVL.